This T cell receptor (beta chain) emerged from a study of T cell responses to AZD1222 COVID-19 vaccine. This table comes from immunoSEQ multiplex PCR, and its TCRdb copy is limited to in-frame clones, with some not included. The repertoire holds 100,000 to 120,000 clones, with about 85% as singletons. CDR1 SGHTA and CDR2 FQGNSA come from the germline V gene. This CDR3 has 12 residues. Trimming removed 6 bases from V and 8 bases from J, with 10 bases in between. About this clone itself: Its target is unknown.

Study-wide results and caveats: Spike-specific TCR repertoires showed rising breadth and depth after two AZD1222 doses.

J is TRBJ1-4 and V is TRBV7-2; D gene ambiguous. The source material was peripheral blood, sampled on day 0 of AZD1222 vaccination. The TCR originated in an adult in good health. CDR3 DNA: TGTGCCAGCAGTTACCCCTCCGAAAAACTGTTTTTT. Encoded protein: CASSYPSEKLFF.